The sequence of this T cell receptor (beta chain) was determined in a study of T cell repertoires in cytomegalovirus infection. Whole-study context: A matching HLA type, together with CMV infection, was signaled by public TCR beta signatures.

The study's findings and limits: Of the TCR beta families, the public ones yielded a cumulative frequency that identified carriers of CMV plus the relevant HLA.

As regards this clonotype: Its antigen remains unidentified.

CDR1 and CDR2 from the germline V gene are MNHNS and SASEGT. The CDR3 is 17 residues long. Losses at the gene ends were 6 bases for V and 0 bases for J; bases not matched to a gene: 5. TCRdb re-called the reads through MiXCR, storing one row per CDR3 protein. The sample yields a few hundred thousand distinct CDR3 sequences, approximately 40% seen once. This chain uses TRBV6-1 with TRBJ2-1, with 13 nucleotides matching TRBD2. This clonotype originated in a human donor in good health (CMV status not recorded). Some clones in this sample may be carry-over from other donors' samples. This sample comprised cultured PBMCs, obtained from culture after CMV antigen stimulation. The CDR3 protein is CASSRTSGSGSYNEQFF. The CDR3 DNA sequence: TGTGCCAGCAGCCGGACTAGCGGGAGTGGCTCCTACAATGAGCAGTTCTTC.